The rows below give T cell receptor beta chains drawn from one sample of a study of cytomegalovirus exposure and HLA in healthy donors. Using immunoSEQ multiplex PCR, the repertoire was profiled, and TCRdb retains in-frame clones only, with some absent. The sample lists some 140,000 clones; nearly 80% were seen once. The sequenced sample was PBMCs. The receptors were sampled from a man aged 25-45 years in good health and CMV-seronegative. Both conserved end residues are part of each CDR3. D genes are given only for firm matches. Clone size, where shown, is once, few, many, or a class for clones that have expanded.

CDR3 DNA: TGTGCTAGTGGTTTGGTGGGAGGAGATACGCAGTATTTT; CDR3 protein: CASGLVGGDTQYF; J gene: TRBJ2-3; V gene: TRBV12-5; D gene: NA; clone size: NA
CDR3 DNA: TGTGCCAGCAGGAGACCGGGACAGGGGACAGATACGCAGTATTTT; CDR3 protein: CASRRPGQGTDTQYF; J gene: TRBJ2-3; V gene: TRBV7-6; D gene: TRBD1; clone size: NA
CDR3 DNA: TGTGCCAGCAACCGGGACACGAGTAGCACAGATACGCAGTATTTT; CDR3 protein: CASNRDTSSTDTQYF; J gene: TRBJ2-3; V gene: TRBV2; D gene: NA; clone size: NA
CDR3 DNA: TGTGCCAGCAGTTCTGCTAGCGGGAGGTCGGAGACCCAGTACTTC; CDR3 protein: CASSSASGRSETQYF; J gene: TRBJ2-5; V gene: TRBV28; D gene: TRBD2; clone size: NA
CDR3 DNA: TGTGCCAGCAGTCAGGGGCCTGGAAACACCATATATTTT; CDR3 protein: CASSQGPGNTIYF; J gene: TRBJ1-3; V gene: TRBV2; D gene: NA; clone size: NA
CDR3 DNA: TGTGCCAGCTCCACCCGGACTAGCGGGAGCTCTGAGCAGTTCTTC; CDR3 protein: CASSTRTSGSSEQFF; J gene: TRBJ2-1; V gene: TRBV18; D gene: TRBD2; clone size: NA
CDR3 DNA: TGTGCCAGCTCACCCCGGACAGGGTACGAGCAGTACTTC; CDR3 protein: CASSPRTGYEQYF; J gene: TRBJ2-7; V gene: TRBV18; D gene: TRBD1; clone size: NA
CDR3 DNA: TGTGCCTGGAGTCCTCAGGAATCACCCCTCCACTTT; CDR3 protein: CAWSPQESPLHF; J gene: TRBJ1-6; V gene: TRBV30; D gene: NA; clone size: NA
CDR3 DNA: TGTGCCAGCTCACCCGACACTAACTATGGCTACACCTTC; CDR3 protein: CASSPDTNYGYTF; J gene: TRBJ1-2; V gene: TRBV18; D gene: NA; clone size: NA
CDR3 DNA: TGTGCCAGCAGACCCAGACAGGGGGGGAACACTGAAGCTTTCTTT; CDR3 protein: CASRPRQGGNTEAFF; J gene: TRBJ1-1; V gene: TRBV9; D gene: TRBD1; clone size: NA
CDR3 DNA: TGTGCCAGCAGCCGGGGACAGGGTGGATCACCCCTCCACTTT; CDR3 protein: CASSRGQGGSPLHF; J gene: TRBJ1-6; V gene: TRBV27; D gene: TRBD1; clone size: few
CDR3 DNA: TGTGCCAGCAAGCTAGCGGGAGGGTCCAACGAGCAGTACTTC; CDR3 protein: CASKLAGGSNEQYF; J gene: TRBJ2-7; V gene: TRBV7-2; D gene: TRBD2; clone size: NA
CDR3 DNA: TGTGCCACCGGTAGTCATAATTCACCCCTCCACTTT; CDR3 protein: CATGSHNSPLHF; J gene: TRBJ1-6; V gene: TRBV6-5; D gene: NA; clone size: NA
CDR3 DNA: TGCGCCAGCAGTCGGGATTCCACAGATACGCAGTATTTT; CDR3 protein: CASSRDSTDTQYF; J gene: TRBJ2-3; V gene: TRBV10-1; D gene: NA; clone size: NA
CDR3 DNA: TGTGCCAGCTCACCATCGGACAGCTACGAGCAGTACTTC; CDR3 protein: CASSPSDSYEQYF; J gene: TRBJ2-7; V gene: TRBV18; D gene: NA; clone size: NA
CDR3 DNA: TGTGCCAGCAGTGTCCACCAGGGGGGAGAGACCCAGTACTTC; CDR3 protein: CASSVHQGGETQYF; J gene: TRBJ2-5; V gene: TRBV28; D gene: NA; clone size: NA
CDR3 DNA: TGTGCCAGCAGCTTACGGGTTGGCGGCCCCACAGATACGCAGTATTTT; CDR3 protein: CASSLRVGGPTDTQYF; J gene: TRBJ2-3; V gene: TRBV5-6; D gene: NA; clone size: NA
CDR3 DNA: TGTGCCAGCAGCTCCGACGGGGAATTTTATGGCTACACCTTC; CDR3 protein: CASSSDGEFYGYTF; J gene: TRBJ1-2; V gene: TRBV5-4; D gene: NA; clone size: NA
CDR3 DNA: TGCGCCAGCAGCCAAGCAGGGGGTTACACAGATACGCAGTATTTT; CDR3 protein: CASSQAGGYTDTQYF; J gene: TRBJ2-3; V gene: TRBV4-1; D gene: TRBD1; clone size: NA
CDR3 DNA: TGTGCCAGTCTTCGGGACTTGACGAGCGAGCAGTACTTC; CDR3 protein: CASLRDLTSEQYF; J gene: TRBJ2-7; V gene: TRBV10-3; D gene: NA; clone size: NA
CDR3 DNA: TGTGCCAGCAGTTCCGGGACTCCCCGCCCCGAGCAGTACTTC; CDR3 protein: CASSSGTPRPEQYF; J gene: TRBJ2-7; V gene: TRBV28; D gene: NA; clone size: NA
CDR3 DNA: TGTGCCAGCAGCTTTCTAGCGGTCTACGAGCAGTACTTC; CDR3 protein: CASSFLAVYEQYF; J gene: TRBJ2-7; V gene: TRBV7-8; D gene: TRBD2; clone size: NA
CDR3 DNA: TGTGCCAGCAGCTTAGGTAGGGAGAGGACGTACAATGAGCAGTTCTTC; CDR3 protein: CASSLGRERTYNEQFF; J gene: TRBJ2-1; V gene: TRBV7-8; D gene: NA; clone size: NA
CDR3 DNA: TGTGCCAGCCTAAGGGGCGGGAGGGTGGCGTACGAGCAGTACTTC; CDR3 protein: CASLRGGRVAYEQYF; J gene: TRBJ2-7; V gene: TRBV28; D gene: TRBD2; clone size: NA
CDR3 DNA: TGTGCCAGCAGTGGGCGACAGGGGTTTAATGCTGGGGCCAACGTCCTGACTTTC; CDR3 protein: CASSGRQGFNAGANVLTF; J gene: TRBJ2-6; V gene: TRBV25-1; D gene: TRBD1; clone size: NA
CDR3 DNA: TGTGCCAGCAGTCCCAGGGTGGGACAGGGCAACTATGGCTACACCTTC; CDR3 protein: CASSPRVGQGNYGYTF; J gene: TRBJ1-2; V gene: TRBV27; D gene: TRBD1; clone size: NA
CDR3 DNA: TGTGCCAGCAGCTCCGCAGGGTGGAGACCCTATGGCTACACCTTC; CDR3 protein: CASSSAGWRPYGYTF; J gene: TRBJ1-2; V gene: TRBV7-8; D gene: NA; clone size: few
CDR3 DNA: TGTGCCAGTAGTTGGCTCAGGGTCTCTGGAAACACCATATATTTT; CDR3 protein: CASSWLRVSGNTIYF; J gene: TRBJ1-3; V gene: TRBV19; D gene: NA; clone size: NA
CDR3 DNA: TGTGCCAGCAGTAAAGAGGCGGATGGGAGCAATCAGCCCCAGCATTTT; CDR3 protein: CASSKEADGSNQPQHF; J gene: TRBJ1-5; V gene: TRBV7-8; D gene: NA; clone size: NA
CDR3 DNA: TGTGCCAGCAGTGGTGGACCACCGGGACAGGGCTACGAGCAGTACTTC; CDR3 protein: CASSGGPPGQGYEQYF; J gene: TRBJ2-7; V gene: TRBV7-2; D gene: TRBD1; clone size: NA
CDR3 DNA: TGTGCCAGCAGTTTCCTAGCGGGAGAGATGGAGACCCAGTACTTC; CDR3 protein: CASSFLAGEMETQYF; J gene: TRBJ2-5; V gene: TRBV28; D gene: TRBD2; clone size: NA